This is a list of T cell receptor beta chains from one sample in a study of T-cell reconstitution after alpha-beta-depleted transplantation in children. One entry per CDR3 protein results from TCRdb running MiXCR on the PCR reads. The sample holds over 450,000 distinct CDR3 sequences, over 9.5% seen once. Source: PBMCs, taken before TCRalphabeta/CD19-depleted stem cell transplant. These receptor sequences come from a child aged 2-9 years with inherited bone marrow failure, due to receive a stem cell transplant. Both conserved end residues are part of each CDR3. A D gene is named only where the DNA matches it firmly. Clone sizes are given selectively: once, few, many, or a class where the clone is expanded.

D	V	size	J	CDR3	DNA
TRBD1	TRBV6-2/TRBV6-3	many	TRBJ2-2	CASRPGQGFANTGELFF	TGTGCCAGCAGGCCGGGACAGGGGTTTGCGAACACCGGGGAGCTGTTTTTT
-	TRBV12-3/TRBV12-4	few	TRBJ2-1	CASSPGLDEQFF	TGTGCCAGCAGCCCAGGGTTGGATGAGCAGTTCTTC
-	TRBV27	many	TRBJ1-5	CASSLGTLNQPQHF	TGTGCCAGCAGTCTCGGGACCCTCAATCAGCCCCAGCATTTT
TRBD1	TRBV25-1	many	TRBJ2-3	CASRSDTWDRVGADTQYF	TGTGCCAGCAGATCGGACACGTGGGACAGGGTGGGCGCAGATACGCAGTATTTT
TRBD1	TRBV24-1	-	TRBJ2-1	CATSSTDRGPPHYNEQFF	TGTGCCACCAGTTCCACGGACAGGGGCCCTCCTCACTACAATGAGCAGTTCTTC
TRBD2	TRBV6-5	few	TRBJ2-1	CASSYSELAGVNEQFF	TGTGCCAGCAGTTACTCGGAACTAGCGGGAGTCAATGAGCAGTTCTTC
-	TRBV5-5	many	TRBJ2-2	CASSLRGAGTGELFF	TGTGCCAGCAGCTTGAGGGGGGCAGGAACCGGGGAGCTGTTTTTT
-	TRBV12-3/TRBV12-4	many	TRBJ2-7	CASSPSRGEQYF	TGTGCCAGCAGCCCCTCCAGGGGCGAGCAGTACTTC
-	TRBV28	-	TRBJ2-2	CASSTRVANTGELFF	TGTGCCAGCTCAACACGGGTAGCTAACACCGGGGAGCTGTTTTTT
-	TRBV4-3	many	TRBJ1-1	CASSQGSAGEAFF	TGCGCCAGCAGCCAAGGTTCGGCAGGGGAAGCTTTCTTT
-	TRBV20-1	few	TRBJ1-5	CSANDNLGRIQPQHF	TGCAGTGCCAACGATAACCTTGGACGGATCCAGCCCCAGCATTTT
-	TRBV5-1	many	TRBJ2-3	CASSLRSMADFTDTQYF	TGCGCCAGCAGCTTGAGGTCCATGGCGGACTTCACAGATACGCAGTATTTT
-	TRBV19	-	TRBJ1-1	CASKEGRYTEAFF	TGTGCCAGTAAAGAGGGTAGGTACACTGAAGCTTTCTTT
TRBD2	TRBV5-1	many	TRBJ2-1	CASSLALAGGPYNEQFF	TGCGCCAGCAGCTTGGCCCTAGCGGGAGGGCCGTACAATGAGCAGTTCTTC
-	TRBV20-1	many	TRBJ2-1	CSASPDQNEQFF	TGCAGTGCTAGCCCCGATCAAAATGAGCAGTTCTTC
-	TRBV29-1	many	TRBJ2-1	CSVVGDLDNEQFF	TGCAGCGTTGTCGGGGACCTCGACAATGAGCAGTTCTTC
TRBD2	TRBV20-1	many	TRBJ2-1	CSARLAGVYNEQFF	TGCAGTGCTAGACTAGCGGGGGTCTACAATGAGCAGTTCTTC
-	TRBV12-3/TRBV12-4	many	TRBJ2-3	CASSLELKRPDTQYF	TGTGCCAGCAGTTTAGAGCTGAAGAGACCAGATACGCAGTATTTT
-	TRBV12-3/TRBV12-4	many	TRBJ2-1	CASSLYRWESSSYNEQFF	TGTGCCAGCAGTTTATATCGGTGGGAGTCGAGCTCCTACAATGAGCAGTTCTTC
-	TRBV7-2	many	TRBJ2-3	CASSYWTPSTDTQYF	TGTGCCAGCAGCTATTGGACTCCCTCCACAGATACGCAGTATTTT
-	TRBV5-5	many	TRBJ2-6	CASSLDPGLSGANVLTF	TGTGCCAGCAGCTTGGACCCAGGACTCTCTGGGGCCAACGTCCTGACTTTC
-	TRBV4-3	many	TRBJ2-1	CASSLLTTGEQFF	TGCGCCAGCAGCCTTCTCACGACGGGAGAGCAGTTCTTC
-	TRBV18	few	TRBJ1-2	CASSPGDPNYGYTF	TGTGCCAGCTCACCTGGGGACCCTAACTATGGCTACACCTTC
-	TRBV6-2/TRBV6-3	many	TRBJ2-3	CASSPLDPDTQYF	TGTGCCAGCAGCCCCCTAGATCCAGATACGCAGTATTTT
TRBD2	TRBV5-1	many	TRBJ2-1	CAGKATPGGDEQFF	TGCGCCGGGAAAGCGACCCCGGGGGGTGATGAGCAGTTCTTC
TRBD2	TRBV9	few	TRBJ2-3	CASSVVASGRTDTQYF	TGTGCCAGCAGCGTAGTGGCTAGCGGGAGAACAGATACGCAGTATTTT
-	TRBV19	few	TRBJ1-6	CASAGWSSYNSPLHF	TGTGCCAGTGCCGGATGGAGCTCCTATAATTCACCCCTCCACTTT
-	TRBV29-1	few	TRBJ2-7	CSARVGGEEQYF	TGCAGCGCCAGGGTGGGGGGCGAAGAGCAGTACTTC
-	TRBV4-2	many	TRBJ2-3	CASSQEAGSTTDTQYF	TGTGCCAGCAGCCAAGAGGCCGGGAGTACCACAGATACGCAGTATTTT
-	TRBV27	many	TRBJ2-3	CASRGTSLWDTQYF	TGTGCCAGCAGAGGCACCTCTCTCTGGGATACGCAGTATTTT
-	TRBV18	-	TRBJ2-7	CASSPGTAGSYEQYF	TGTGCCAGCTCACCGGGGACAGCGGGCTCCTACGAGCAGTACTTC
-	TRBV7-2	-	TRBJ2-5	CASSASGCVETQYF	TGTGCCAGCAGCGCAAGCGGATGTGTCGAGACCCAGTACTTC
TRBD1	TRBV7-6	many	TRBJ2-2	CASSLVAGGNTGELFF	TGTGCCAGCAGCTTAGTAGCAGGGGGGAACACCGGGGAGCTGTTTTTT
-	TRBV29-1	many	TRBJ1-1	CSVDRPLNTEAFF	TGCAGCGTTGATAGACCACTGAACACTGAAGCTTTCTTT
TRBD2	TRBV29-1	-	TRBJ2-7	CSVEGTSGRVEQYF	TGCAGCGTTGAAGGGACTAGCGGGAGGGTCGAGCAGTACTTC
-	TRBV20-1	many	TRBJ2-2	CSASGRLNTGELFF	TGCAGTGCTAGCGGGAGACTAAACACCGGGGAGCTGTTTTTT
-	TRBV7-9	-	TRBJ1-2	CASSLGNTYGYTF	TGTGCCAGCAGCTTAGGGAACACCTATGGCTACACCTTC
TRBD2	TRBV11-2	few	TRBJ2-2	CARLLTSEAGELFF	TGTGCCAGACTGTTGACTAGCGAAGCCGGGGAGCTGTTTTTT
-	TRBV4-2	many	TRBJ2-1	CASSPSTSEQFF	TGTGCCAGCAGCCCGAGCACCAGCGAGCAGTTCTTC
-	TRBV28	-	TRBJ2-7	CASSFPPDRPTYEQYF	TGTGCCAGCAGTTTCCCCCCCGACAGGCCTACCTACGAGCAGTACTTC
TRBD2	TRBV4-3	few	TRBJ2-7	CASSQVLAGGLREQYF	TGCGCCAGCAGCCAGGTACTAGCGGGAGGACTTCGGGAGCAGTACTTC
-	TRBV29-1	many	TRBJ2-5	CSVPGRGAGPHQETQYF	TGCAGCGTTCCCGGACGTGGAGCTGGGCCCCACCAAGAGACCCAGTACTTC
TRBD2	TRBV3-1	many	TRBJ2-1	CASGFTSGEQFF	TGTGCCAGCGGATTTACTAGCGGGGAGCAGTTCTTC
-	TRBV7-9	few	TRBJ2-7	CASVPDGASYEQYF	TGTGCCAGCGTCCCGGACGGAGCCTCCTACGAGCAGTACTTC
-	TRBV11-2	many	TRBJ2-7	CASSLELWDPQGQYF	TGTGCCAGCAGCTTAGAACTTTGGGACCCTCAGGGGCAGTACTTC
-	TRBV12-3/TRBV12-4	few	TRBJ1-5	CASSLQNQPQHF	TGTGCCAGCAGTCTCCAGAATCAGCCCCAGCATTTT
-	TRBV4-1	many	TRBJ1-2	CASSQDPGRNYGYTF	TGCGCCAGCAGCCAAGATCCAGGGAGGAACTATGGCTACACCTTC
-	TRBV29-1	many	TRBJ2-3	CSAERYTDTQYF	TGCAGCGCTGAACGCTACACAGATACGCAGTATTTT
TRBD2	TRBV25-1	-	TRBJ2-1	CASDNPSGRAGFNEQFF	TGTGCCAGCGATAACCCTAGCGGGAGGGCCGGATTCAATGAGCAGTTCTTC
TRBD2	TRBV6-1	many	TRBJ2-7	CASSATTSGGGEQYF	TGTGCCAGCAGTGCCACGACTAGCGGAGGGGGGGAGCAGTACTTC
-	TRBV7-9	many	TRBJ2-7	CASSLVVREQYF	TGTGCCAGCAGCTTAGTTGTACGGGAGCAGTACTTC
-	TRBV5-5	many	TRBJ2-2	CASSLRQAETGELFF	TGTGCCAGCAGCTTGAGACAGGCTGAAACCGGGGAGCTGTTTTTT
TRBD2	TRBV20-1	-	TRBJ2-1	CSARDRLAGVGSSYNEQFF	TGCAGTGCTAGAGATAGACTAGCGGGAGTTGGAAGCTCCTACAATGAGCAGTTCTTC
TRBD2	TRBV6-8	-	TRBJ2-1	CASSYPNRTSGTSYNEQFF	TGTGCCAGCAGTTACCCGAATCGGACTAGCGGAACCTCCTACAATGAGCAGTTCTTC
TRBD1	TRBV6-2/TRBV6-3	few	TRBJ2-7	CASTTDRAFYEQYF	TGTGCCAGCACCACCGACAGGGCTTTCTACGAGCAGTACTTC